Listed here are 32 T cell receptor beta chains from one sample, sequenced in a study of identifying expanded T cells in peripheral blood. Some clones are missing from TCRdb's copy, which holds only in-frame ones; the method was immunoSEQ multiplex PCR. The table records about 100,000 clones, about 90% of them present only once. The sample consisted of blood. These receptors came from a person aged 18 to 75 in good health.

V gene TRBV28 combines with J gene TRBJ1-6; D is undetermined. Between the trimmed V and J ends, which lost 7 bases and 2 bases, there was a span of 6 bases. Germline V gene data show CDR1 as MDHEN and CDR2 as SYDVKM. The length of the CDR3 is 13 residues. CDR3 protein: CASNNPYNSPLHF. Written as DNA, the CDR3 is TGTGCCAGCAACAACCCCTATAATTCACCCCTCCACTTT.

This clone showed up just once. V is TRBV18 and J is TRBJ1-6; 9 positions agree with TRBD1. Germline V lookup: CDR1 KGHSH, CDR2 LQKENI. The CDR3 consists of 14 residues. V shed 4 bases, J shed 9 bases, and the junction held 4 bases outside the gene matches. CDR3 loop: CASSRDRASSPLHF. The CDR3 region has the DNA TGTGCCAGCTCACGGGACAGGGCGAGTTCACCCCTCCACTTT. The full variable domain, completed using reference TRBV18 and TRBJ1-6, is NAGVMQNPRHLVRRRGQEARLRCSPMKGHSHVYWYRQLPEEGLKFMVYLQKENIIDESGMPKERFSAEFPKEGPSILRIQQVVRGDSAAYFCASSRDRASSPLHFGNGTRLTVT.

The V gene is TRBV4-1, the J gene TRBJ2-3; 7 bases map to TRBD2. The CDR3 is 15 amino acids. V lost 4 bases to trimming and J lost 0 bases; unmatched junction nucleotides: 4. Germline CDR1 and CDR2: MGHRA and YSYEKL. The CDR3 is CASSLGLPSTDTQYF. In nucleotides, the CDR3 is TGCGCCAGCAGCCTGGGACTACCTAGCACAGATACGCAGTATTTT.

The V call is TRBV28, the J call TRBJ1-6, with D possibly matching TRBD1 (6 bases). Germline V lookup: CDR1 MDHEN, CDR2 SYDVKM. The CDR3 is 14 residues long. V gave up 6 bases and J gave up 7 bases, with 13 bases separating them. CDR3 nucleotide sequence: TGTGCCAGCAGCCCCTACACAGGGAATTCACCCCTCCACTTT. Amino acids: CASSPYTGNSPLHF. The complete variable domain, with remaining parts taken from reference TRBV28 and TRBJ1-6, reads DVKVTQSSRYLVKRTGEKVFLECVQDMDHENMFWYRQDPGLGLRLIYFSYDVKMKEKGDIPEGYSVSREKKERFSLILESASTNQTSMYLCASSPYTGNSPLHFGNGTRLTVT.

The chain joins TRBV28 to TRBJ2-3; D is tentatively TRBD1 or TRBD2 (5 bases each). This CDR3 has 15 residues. The V end was cut by 3 bases, the J end by 2 bases, with 12 bases between. Looked up from germline, CDR1 is MDHEN and CDR2 is SYDVKM. CDR3 DNA: TGTGCCAGCAGTTTGACTTCAGGGACCACAGATACGCAGTATTTT. It is translated as CASSLTSGTTDTQYF. The full variable domain, with the rest looked up from reference TRBV28 and TRBJ2-3, is DVKVTQSSRYLVKRTGEKVFLECVQDMDHENMFWYRQDPGLGLRLIYFSYDVKMKEKGDIPEGYSVSREKKERFSLILESASTNQTSMYLCASSLTSGTTDTQYFGPGTRLTVL.

This clone has more than one count but fewer than ten. The chain combines TRBV20-1 with TRBJ1-1; TRBD1 matches at 7 bases. This CDR3 region has 11 residues. In germline, CDR1 is DFQATT, CDR2 SNEGSKA (reference sequence). V shed 6 bases, J shed 11 bases, and the junction held 9 bases outside the gene matches. DNA for the CDR3: TGCAGTGCCGACAGCACAGGGGTTGCTTTCTTT. This encodes CSADSTGVAFF.

V usage is TRBV6-4 and J usage is TRBJ2-3; no clear D. This CDR3 is 14 amino acids long. The V and J ends lost 0 bases and 4 bases respectively, with 8 bases between them. Germline V gene sequence: CDR1 MRHNA, CDR2 SNTAGT. CDR3 bases: TGTGCCAGCAGTGACTCCACCGAATCAGATACGCAGTATTTT. Translating gives CASSDSTESDTQYF.

The genes are TRBV7-2 and TRBJ2-7, with a weak D call TRBD2 (6 bases). The germline CDR1 and CDR2 sequences are SGHTA and FQGNSA. CDR3 length: 15 residues. With 0 bases removed from V and 3 bases from J, the gap between germline ends came to 12 bases. CDR3 residues: CASSLARLVLYEQYF. The DNA for the CDR3 is TGTGCCAGCAGCTTAGCGAGACTAGTCCTCTACGAGCAGTACTTC.

V is TRBV5-1 and J is TRBJ2-2; possible D gene TRBD1, 5 bases. The germline V and J ends were trimmed by 0 bases and 2 bases, with 11 bases remaining between them. CDR1 and CDR2 (germline): SGHRS, YFSETQ. The CDR3 consists of 16 residues. DNA for the CDR3: TGCGCCAGCAGCTTGGAGTCCCAGGGTAACACCGGGGAGCTGTTTTTT. Translation gives CASSLESQGNTGELFF.

CDR3 in DNA: TGTGCCAGCAGCTTATTTGCAGCCAATGAGCAGTTCTTC. This translates into CASSLFAANEQFF. The chain joins TRBV7-3 to TRBJ2-1; no clear D gene. V lost 2 bases to trimming and J lost 6 bases, with 8 bases between them. From germline, CDR1 is SGHTA and CDR2 FQGTGA. This CDR3 is built from 13 residues.

The chain carries TRBV30 and TRBJ2-1; 12 positions match TRBD1. Germline V lookup: CDR1 GTSNPN, CDR2 SVGIG (reference sequence). V trimming: 4 bases; J trimming: 8 bases; junction bases outside the gene matches: 6. The CDR3 spans 14 residues. CDR3 region: CAWIRDRGLYEQFF. The CDR3 bases are TGTGCCTGGATCCGGGACAGGGGGCTTTATGAGCAGTTCTTC.

This rearrangement joins TRBV19 to TRBJ1-6; a weak D match, TRBD1 (6 bases). Germline V gene lookup returns CDR1 LNHDA and CDR2 SQIVND (reference sequence). This CDR3 spans 18 amino acids. V lost 3 bases and J 4 bases, leaving 19 bases between the germline ends. This chain's CDR3 is CASSIGEEGGSYNSPLHF. CDR3 nucleotide sequence: TGTGCCAGTAGTATCGGGGAAGAGGGGGGCTCATATAATTCACCCCTCCACTTT.

This clone has just one count. The chain recombines TRBV7-7 with TRBJ2-3, with a possible D match to TRBD1 (5 bases). The CDR3 loop spans 18 amino acids. V dropped 1 base and J dropped 4 bases, with 21 bases sitting between them. Germline V lookup: CDR1 SSHAT, CDR2 FNYEAQ (reference sequence). CDR3 in amino acids: CASSLDPGWGYRADTQYF. CDR3 coding DNA: TGTGCCAGCAGCTTAGATCCAGGGTGGGGTTATAGGGCAGATACGCAGTATTTT.

This clone was counted once. The rearrangement links TRBV18 to TRBJ2-1; D is unresolved. This CDR3 contains 11 residues. Between the trimmed V and J ends, which lost 2 bases and 8 bases, there was a span of 4 bases. Per the germline V gene, CDR1 is KGHSH and CDR2 is LQKENI. CDR3 sequence (DNA): TGTGCCAGCTCACCAGGTGATGAGCAGTTCTTC. The encoded protein is CASSPGDEQFF.

The V and J genes are TRBV9 and TRBJ2-5, with TRBD1 identical over 9 bases. V lost 2 bases to trimming and J lost 4 bases; unmatched junction nucleotides: 3. CDR3 length equals 14 residues. Per germline, CDR1 SGDLS and CDR2 YYNGEE. Here the CDR3 reads CASSVGTGRETQYF. The CDR3 DNA sequence: TGTGCCAGCAGCGTGGGGACAGGGCGAGAGACCCAGTACTTC.

The chain links TRBV19 to TRBJ2-2; 12 bases map to TRBD2. The germline CDR1 and CDR2 sequences are LNHDA and SQIVND (reference sequence). V was pared by 3 bases and J by 4 bases, with 3 bases of the junction left unmatched. CDR3 length: 16 residues. Here the CDR3 DNA reads TGTGCCAGTAGTATTGGACTAGCGGGATCCACCGGGGAGCTGTTTTTT. Translated: CASSIGLAGSTGELFF. Together with reference TRBV19 and TRBJ2-2, the CDR3 gives the full variable domain: DGGITQSPKYLFRKEGQNVTLSCEQNLNHDAMYWYRQDPGQGLRLIYYSQIVNDFQKGDIAEGYSVSREKKESFPLTVTSAQKNPTAFYLCASSIGLAGSTGELFFGEGSRLTVL.

The rearrangement uses TRBV6-1 and TRBJ2-7; possible D gene TRBD1, 5 bases. CDR1 MNHNS and CDR2 SASEGT come from the germline V gene. The CDR3 length is 14 residues. Trimming removed 7 bases from V and 3 bases from J, with 16 bases in between. CDR3 DNA sequence: TGTGCCAGCACGATGACAGCCCGGGTCTACGAGCAGTACTTC. Its protein is CASTMTARVYEQYF.

This chain uses TRBV7-9 with TRBJ2-6; D ambiguous. Germline CDR1 reads SEHNR; CDR2 reads FQNEAQ (reference sequence). V was clipped by 2 bases and J by 4 bases, with 15 bases between them. This CDR3 is built from 17 residues. CDR3 coding DNA: TGTGCCAGCAGCTTATACCCCCTGGGTGGAGGGGCCAACGTCCTGACTTTC. Its translation: CASSLYPLGGGANVLTF.

The chain combines TRBV30 with TRBJ2-2, with TRBD1 identical over 7 bases. CDR1 is GTSNPN and CDR2 is SVGIG in the germline V gene (reference sequence). V lost 0 bases and J lost 5; bases outside the gene matches: 6. This CDR3 has 15 amino acids. CDR3 protein: CAWSVRQGSTGELFF. CDR3 nucleotides: TGTGCCTGGAGTGTACGACAGGGAAGTACCGGGGAGCTGTTTTTT.

The rearrangement joins TRBV14 to TRBJ2-3, with D perhaps matching TRBD2 (6 bases). V lost 8 bases to trimming and J lost 1 base, with 25 bases between them. CDR3 length: 18 amino acids. The V gene's germline CDR1 is SGHDN and CDR2 FVKESK. CDR3 DNA: TGTGCCAGCTCAACGTCCAGCGGGCAACTAAAGGGCACAGATACGCAGTATTTT. It specifies CASSTSSGQLKGTDTQYF.

V gene TRBV4-2 combines with J gene TRBJ2-1; D is unclear. The CDR3 contains 15 residues. CDR1 is LGHNA and CDR2 is YNFKEQ in the germline V gene. V gave up 6 bases and J gave up 4 bases, with 16 bases separating them. The CDR3 protein is CASRDGGVGYNEQFF. The CDR3, as DNA: TGTGCCAGCAGGGACGGTGGGGTGGGATACAATGAGCAGTTCTTC.

This chain connects TRBV6-1 to TRBJ2-5, with TRBD2 matching over 10 bases. Germline assignment: CDR1 MNHNS and CDR2 SASEGT. The trim removed 1 base at V and 5 bases at J, leaving 7 bases unmatched. The CDR3 loop spans 16 amino acids. This CDR3 reads CASSEEGAGGMETQYF. The CDR3 bases are TGTGCCAGCAGTGAAGAGGGAGCGGGGGGGATGGAGACCCAGTACTTC.

The chain combines TRBV30 with TRBJ1-5; D is perhaps TRBD1 (6 bases). CDR1 and CDR2 from the germline V gene are GTSNPN and SVGIG (reference sequence). This CDR3 contains 13 residues. V was trimmed by 0 bases and J by 8 bases, leaving 11 bases between them. The CDR3 is CAWSVQGREPQHF. The CDR3, as DNA: TGTGCCTGGAGTGTACAGGGAAGGGAGCCCCAGCATTTT.

This clone has just a few counts. CDR3 protein: CASRELVSEQYF. DNA of the CDR3: TGTGCCAGCAGGGAGCTCGTCTCCGAGCAGTACTTC. This sequence joins TRBV6-1 and TRBJ2-7; D uncertain. Looked up from germline, CDR1 is MNHNS and CDR2 is SASEGT. V lost 6 bases to trimming and J lost 6 bases, with 12 bases between them. The CDR3 has 12 amino acids.

The V and J genes are TRBV5-8 and TRBJ2-7; a possible D gene is TRBD1 (6 bases). CDR1 is SGHTS, CDR2 YDEGEE, per germline. The germline V and J ends were trimmed by 0 bases and 3 bases, with 13 bases remaining between them. The CDR3 has 15 residues. The CDR3 spells CASSLAGTGLYEQYF. The CDR3 coding sequence is TGTGCCAGCAGCTTGGCCGGTACAGGGCTCTACGAGCAGTACTTC.

The chain uses TRBV7-9 and TRBJ2-3; 9 bases fit TRBD1. V lost 4 bases, J lost 3 bases, and 8 bases stayed unmatched. The germline V gene has CDR1 SEHNR and CDR2 FQNEAQ (reference sequence). The CDR3 is 16 amino acids. The CDR3 sequence: CASSSAGTGITDTQYF. DNA of the CDR3: TGTGCCAGCAGCTCCGCCGGGACAGGGATAACAGATACGCAGTATTTT.

The chain recombines TRBV27 with TRBJ2-5, with 7 bases that match TRBD2. The CDR3 has 14 residues. V shed 2 bases, J shed 4 bases, and the junction held 4 bases outside the gene matches. Germline assignment: CDR1 MNHEY and CDR2 SMNVEV (reference sequence). CDR3 residues: CASSLTAGVETQYF. CDR3 sequence (DNA): TGTGCCAGCAGTTTAACCGCGGGGGTAGAGACCCAGTACTTC.

The chain has TRBV23-1 and TRBJ1-5; D is undetermined. TRBV23-1 is designated an ORF whose function remains uncertain. CDR3 length: 15 amino acids. V was trimmed by 5 bases and J by 1 base, leaving 12 bases between them. CDR3 loop: CASSKPPTSNQPQHF. CDR3 nucleotides: TGCGCCAGCAGTAAACCCCCTACGAGCAATCAGCCCCAGCATTTT.

The chain is built from TRBV6-6 and TRBJ2-1; D unresolved. The V end lost 5 bases, the J end lost 0 bases, and 11 bases lay between the germline ends. CDR1 is MNHNY, CDR2 SVGAGI, per germline (reference sequence). The CDR3 totals 15 residues. This chain's CDR3 is CASSPTGLSYNEQFF. CDR3 sequence (DNA): TGTGCCAGCAGTCCCACGGGTCTCTCCTACAATGAGCAGTTCTTC.

The chain recombines TRBV5-1 with TRBJ2-5, with D possibly being TRBD2 (5 bases). V was shortened by 0 bases and J by 1 base, with 19 bases between the two germline ends. This CDR3 contains 18 residues. CDR1 is SGHRS, CDR2 YFSETQ, per germline. CDR3 sequence: CASSLGVLGGPAQETQYF. In DNA, the CDR3 is TGCGCCAGCAGCTTGGGAGTATTGGGCGGGCCGGCCCAAGAGACCCAGTACTTC.

The CDR3 region is CATLKGGRSTDTQYF. The CDR3 nucleotides read TGTGCCACATTGAAGGGGGGCCGGAGCACAGATACGCAGTATTTT. The chain employs TRBV6-6 and TRBJ2-3; D could derive from TRBD1 or TRBD2 (6 bases each). The CDR3 totals 15 residues. Trimming took 10 bases from V and 0 from J, leaving 17 bases between them. Germline values: CDR1 MNHNY, CDR2 SVGAGI (reference sequence).

The chain is built from TRBV5-1 and TRBJ2-5; 10 bases agree with TRBD1. Per the germline V gene, CDR1 is SGHRS and CDR2 is YFSETQ. The CDR3 covers 16 residues. V lost 1 base to trimming and J lost 3 bases; unmatched junction nucleotides: 6. CDR3 protein: CASSLSTGGRKETQYF. DNA of the CDR3: TGCGCCAGCAGCTTGTCGACAGGGGGCCGTAAAGAGACCCAGTACTTC.